Described below is a single TCR beta chain sequence and its context. Its recognized antigen is unknown. Base qualities are not recorded, but no much larger clone differs from it by a single base. The data were obtained in a study of human T cells and chemical hapten exposure (dated by TCRdb to about 2021). For context, the study as a whole: For sensitization, 2% DPC in acetone was applied to a roughly 2 cm by roughly 2 cm area of upper inner arm skin. Weekly therapeutic DPC doses were additionally applied to the scalp of patients throughout the roughly 23-week study period. Patch tests used Finn chambers with 0.01% DPC on the upper back, scored after 6 days by International Contact Dermatitis Research Group standards. Most of the patients in the cohort were female, and the cohort covered alopecia areata with under or over 50% scalp involvement, alopecia totalis and alopecia universalis. Libraries were pooled for sequencing, and per-sample TCR yields varied mainly because of small differences in library volumes within the pool. In alopecia patients, the study followed how the peripheral blood TCR repertoire changed in vivo over primary and secondary sensitization to diphenylcyclopropenone (DPC), a hapten. Blood was sampled from patients pre-sensitization (week 0) and at 2, 6 and about 24 weeks after DPC sensitization. Blood for TCR sequencing was provided by twenty-nine alopecia patients at one to four time points (pre-sensitization, 2, 6 and 24 weeks). Overall study outcomes, separate from this receptor: A positive correlation was found between the number of PT1 expanded TCRs and patch test score, with significance reached at thresholds 8, 16 and 32 but not 4. No change with DPC sensitization was found in the number of TCRs above 1 in 1000 frequency, and no evidence of global repertoire structure alterations was found. Because every patient had alopecia, a presumed autoimmune disease, the patients' immune response might differ from that of healthy individuals. Significantly more large CDR3 similarity clusters were formed by expanded TCRs than by pre-sensitization or healthy control sets, consistent with antigen-driven responses. Repeated subsampling changed both the strength of the expansion versus patch-test correlation and the threshold at which the correlation became significant.

The CDR3 covers 15 residues, taking in both the cysteine and the phenylalanine. Of all the DNA, just the CDR3 is kept, 45 bases in frame from base 1. CDR1 MNHNS and CDR2 SASEGT are derived from the germline V gene. V and J are truncated by 3 bases and 9 bases respectively, leaving an intervening sequence of 17 bases. Receptors were amplified or captured by RACE. The sequencing machine was a NextSeq 500. Library preparation attached unique molecular identifiers to individual cDNA molecules for quantitative, reproducible TCR counting. From each blood RNA sample, both TCR alpha and TCR beta chains were sequenced. From the authors' description of their analysis: A median of around 100,000 TCRs per sample was observed, with a range of roughly 20,000 to 700,000. V, J and CDR3 annotation of the TCR reads was performed with the Decombinator software suite. Every sample was subsampled to the same number of TCRs (28,000) for the PS versus PT1 abundance plots. TCRs were defined as expanded if absent before sensitization and observed at least eight times at the 2-week time point. The public reads were run again by TCRdb, first through fastp at Q25 and then through MiXCR, and only productive beta chains were kept. For every CDR3 protein sequence, its rows merge into one entry that carries the most common genes and DNA. TCRdb assigned the V and J calls; the authors' analysis was not used. Counted in this sample were roughly 380,000 distinct CDR3 sequences; about 4.8% of them appeared once. The ten largest account for roughly 2.4% of the sample.

This specimen's time point label, interpreted: patch test 1, 2 weeks after DPC sensitization. The sample's treatment or condition label, decoded: therapeutic diphenylcyclopropenone sensitization with weekly scalp DPC. At each patch-test visit, blood was drawn before the patch test was applied. Patients were considered eligible if aged 18 to 70, diagnosed with alopecia and deemed suitable for DPC therapy, and patients were excluded if pregnant. Total RNA was extracted from unfractionated whole blood that had been collected in Tempus Blood RNA tubes. This clonotype was sampled from a woman aged 45 to 65 with alopecia areata. Some clones in this sample may be carry-over from other donors' samples. The starting material was whole blood, obtained in connection with sensitization to the hapten diphenylcyclopropenone (DPC). The chain is assembled from TRBV6-1 and TRBJ2-2, with no reliable assignment of the D segment. In nucleotides, the sequence is TGTGCCAGCAGTGAGGGTTTGGTCAGCCTAAGGGAGCTGTTTTTT. Its protein reads: CASSEGLVSLRELFF.